What follows are 5 T cell receptor beta chains derived from one specimen sequenced in a study of CD8+ T cells in alopecia areata. Reverse transcription of extracted RNA yielded cDNA, which provided the sequencing template. Measured with immunoSEQ multiplex PCR; TCRdb has only the in-frame clones, and not every one. The repertoire has 150,000 to 250,000 clones, 45% to 75% of them found once; the top ten carry approximately 3.5%. Treatment reported: oral pan-JAK inhibitor, 5-10 mg twice daily. Sequences were derived from CD4+ T cells sorted from blood, sampled at week 4, from a patient treated with tofacitinib. The receptors come from a human donor with alopecia areata.

The CDR3 DNA follows: TGTGCCAGCAGCAAGGGGGCCTACGAGCAGTACTTC. As protein: CASSKGAYEQYF. The V gene is TRBV25-1, the J gene TRBJ2-7, with D possibly being TRBD1 (6 bases). The CDR3 has 12 residues. Germline V CDR1 and CDR2: MGHDK, SYGVNS. V lost 6 bases, J lost 2 bases, and 8 bases lay in between.

This clone showed up just a few times. The chain combines TRBV4-1 with TRBJ1-6, with a possible D match to TRBD1 (5 bases). V gave up 2 bases and J gave up 7 bases, with 12 bases separating them. CDR3 length: 15 residues. Germline V gives CDR1 MGHRA, CDR2 YSYEKL. Here the CDR3 DNA reads TGCGCCAGCAGCCAATTGGGACTGCCGAATTCACCCCTCCACTTT. Protein: CASSQLGLPNSPLHF.

The rearrangement joins TRBV5-1 to TRBJ1-1; D unresolved. Germline values: CDR1 SGHRS, CDR2 YFSETQ. The CDR3 is made up of 13 amino acids. The V and J ends lost 0 bases and 4 bases respectively, with 7 bases between them. CDR3 nucleotide sequence: TGCGCCAGCAGCTTGGGGTTGAGCACTGAAGCTTTCTTT. Encoded protein: CASSLGLSTEAFF.

This clone has a single count. This chain connects TRBV9 to TRBJ1-6; no reliable D call. V was shortened by 0 bases and J by 5 bases, with 3 bases between the two germline ends. The length of the CDR3 is 13 residues. CDR1 and CDR2 (germline): SGDLS, YYNGEE. Written as DNA, the CDR3 is TGTGCCAGCAGCGTAGACGATAATTCACCCCTCCACTTT. Its protein product is CASSVDDNSPLHF.

This clone was counted between two and nine times. This chain links TRBV6-5 with TRBJ2-7; D is ambiguous. V gave up 5 bases and J gave up 2 bases, with 13 bases separating them. The CDR3 totals 14 residues. CDR1 and CDR2 (germline): MNHEY, SVGAGI. The CDR3 loop is CASSPRTYTYEQYF. CDR3 nucleotide sequence: TGTGCCAGCAGTCCGAGGACGTATACCTACGAGCAGTACTTC.